This TCR beta chain was retrieved from a study of OX40 agonist ivuxolimab in advanced cancers. Study overall: Antecedent anti-PD-1, anti-PD-L1 or anti-CTLA-4 therapy was permissible, with under 50% having received some.

Generated by immunoSEQ multiplex PCR, the TCRdb table keeps only in-frame clones and is missing some. Of tens of thousands of clones listed, roughly 85% are singletons. V was pared by 5 bases and J by 1 base, with 8 bases between. Germline assignment: CDR1 SGHTA and CDR2 FQGNSA. The CDR3 totals 13 residues. V is TRBV7-2 and J is TRBJ1-1; D is unresolved. This TCR was recovered from an adult with an advanced solid tumor such as melanoma, head and neck, liver or kidney cancer. The source material was CD4+ or CD8+ T cells sorted from blood, sampled in a trial of the OX40 agonist ivuxolimab. As DNA, the CDR3 is TGTGCCAGCAGCCTAAACGGGAACACTGAAGCTTTCTTT. It is translated as CASSLNGNTEAFF.